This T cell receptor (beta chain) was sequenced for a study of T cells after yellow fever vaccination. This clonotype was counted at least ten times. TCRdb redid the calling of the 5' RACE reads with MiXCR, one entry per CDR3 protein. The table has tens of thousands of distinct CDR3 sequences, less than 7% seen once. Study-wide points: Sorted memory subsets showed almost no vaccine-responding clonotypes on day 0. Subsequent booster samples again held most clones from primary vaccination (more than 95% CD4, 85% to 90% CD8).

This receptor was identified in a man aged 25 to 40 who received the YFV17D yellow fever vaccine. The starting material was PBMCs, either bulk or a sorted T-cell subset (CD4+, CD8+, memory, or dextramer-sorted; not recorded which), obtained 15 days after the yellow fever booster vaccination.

CDR3 sequence reads: CASGLAGMHYEQYF. The DNA of the CDR3 is TGTGCCAGCGGACTAGCGGGGATGCATTACGAGCAGTACTTC. The V gene is TRBV30, the J gene TRBJ2-7; 12 bases are a match to TRBD2. Germline-derived CDR1 and CDR2 are GTSNPN and SVGIG (reference sequence). The V gene end was trimmed by 8 bases and the J gene end by 4 bases; junction bases not matched to a gene: 9. This CDR3 is 14 amino acids long.